A selection of T cell receptor beta chains follows, all from one sample in a study of T cell clones after liver transplantation. The protocol was immunoSEQ multiplex PCR, while the TCRdb copy is restricted to in-frame clones and leaves out a portion. Of approximately 65,000 clones listed, 80% to 95% are singletons. Source: CD4+ T cells from blood, taken about 26 months after liver transplant. The source of these receptors is a human patient who received a liver transplant. Some T cells may be provided by the graft donor. Both conserved end residues are part of each CDR3. A D gene is named only where the DNA matches it firmly. Not every row has a clone size; where given, it reads once, few, many or a size class.

J | V | D | size | DNA | CDR3
TRBJ2-7 | TRBV19 | TRBD1 | - | TGTGCCAGTAGTATAGCCGGGACAGGGGGCTACGAGCAGTACTTC | CASSIAGTGGYEQYF
TRBJ1-5 | TRBV28 | - | - | TGTGCCAGCAGTTTTATCAGTAGGCCCCAGCATTTT | CASSFISRPQHF
TRBJ1-3 | TRBV18 | - | - | TGTGCCAGCTCAGAACATACCGCGTCTGGAAACACCATATATTTT | CASSEHTASGNTIYF
TRBJ2-7 | TRBV5-1 | TRBD1 | - | TGCGCCAGCAGTTCGGGACAGGGCCTAGGCGAGCAGTACTTC | CASSSGQGLGEQYF
TRBJ2-7 | TRBV5-6 | - | few | TGTGCCAGCAGCCCCCTGGACGGGCAATCCTACGAGCAGTACTTC | CASSPLDGQSYEQYF
TRBJ2-5 | TRBV4-1 | - | - | TGCGCCAGCAGCCAAGAAGAAGAGACCCAGTACTTC | CASSQEEETQYF
TRBJ1-4 | TRBV5-1 | - | once | TGCGCCAGCAGCGTCGGGCCTGGGGAAAAACTGTTTTTT | CASSVGPGEKLFF
TRBJ1-3 | TRBV6-1 | - | - | TGTGCCAGCAGTGAACAAAAGGCTGGAAACACCATATATTTT | CASSEQKAGNTIYF
TRBJ2-5 | TRBV5-8 | - | - | TGTGCCAGCAGCTTGGCCGAAGGCCAAGAGACCCAGTACTTC | CASSLAEGQETQYF
TRBJ1-2 | TRBV11-2 | TRBD1 | - | TGTGCCAGCAGCTCGGGACAGGGGAGAGGGGATAACTATGGCTACACCTTC | CASSSGQGRGDNYGYTF
TRBJ2-7 | TRBV29-1 | - | - | TGCAGCGTTGGGGCGGGTCAGGGAACCTACGAGCAGTACTTC | CSVGAGQGTYEQYF
TRBJ2-5 | TRBV27 | TRBD2 | once | TGTGCCAGCAGTTCCTTACGGACTAGCGGGACCCCAGAGACCCAGTACTTC | CASSSLRTSGTPETQYF
TRBJ1-1 | TRBV11-2 | - | - | TGTGCCAGCAGCTCAGCCCCGGGGGGAGGGACTGAAGCTTTCTTT | CASSSAPGGGTEAFF
TRBJ2-5 | TRBV11-3 | TRBD2 | - | TGTGCCAGCAGCGCCTTTAGCGGGGGGAAAGAGACCCAGTACTTC | CASSAFSGGKETQYF
TRBJ2-7 | TRBV19 | TRBD1 | - | TGTGCCAGTAGTATCCTTGGACAGGGGGCCGACGAGCAGTACTTC | CASSILGQGADEQYF
TRBJ2-7 | TRBV7-2 | TRBD1 | - | TGTGCCAGCAGCCCCCTCTGGACAGGGGACGAGCAGTACTTC | CASSPLWTGDEQYF
TRBJ2-3 | TRBV19 | TRBD2 | - | TGTGCCAGTAGACTAGCGGGAGGGCCCCAAGATACGCAGTATTTT | CASRLAGGPQDTQYF
TRBJ2-1 | TRBV30 | TRBD2 | - | TGTGCCTGGAGAGGGGCGGGAGGGCCGTACAATGAGCAGTTCTTC | CAWRGAGGPYNEQFF
TRBJ2-3 | TRBV11-1 | - | - | TGTGCCAGCAGCTTAGGGCGGGCTAGCACAGATACGCAGTATTTT | CASSLGRASTDTQYF
TRBJ1-1 | TRBV2 | - | - | TGTGCCAGCGAGGTATTGCGACGGAACACTGAAGCTTTCTTT | CASEVLRRNTEAFF
TRBJ1-1 | TRBV5-6 | - | - | TGTGCCAGCAGCCTCCCGCAGGGGATACTGAACACTGAAGCTTTCTTT | CASSLPQGILNTEAFF
TRBJ2-1 | TRBV28 | TRBD2 | - | TGTGCCAGCAGTTTCCGAGGTCTAGCGGGAGGGGAGCAGTTCTTC | CASSFRGLAGGEQFF
TRBJ2-3 | TRBV11-2 | - | - | TGTGCCAGCAGCTTAGGGCCTTCCCGTATCACAGATACGCAGTATTTT | CASSLGPSRITDTQYF
TRBJ1-1 | TRBV5-6 | - | - | TGTGCCAGCAGCTCATTCGAGCCTTCCCCGGGGGCTTTCTTT | CASSSFEPSPGAFF
TRBJ1-6 | TRBV28 | - | - | TGTGCCAGCAGTTTTGGTGGACAGTCCTATTCACCCCTCCACTTT | CASSFGGQSYSPLHF
TRBJ1-5 | TRBV28 | - | - | TGTGCCAGCTCAGCGGGGGGTTTGGGCAATCAGCCCCAGCATTTT | CASSAGGLGNQPQHF
TRBJ2-7 | TRBV21-1 | - | once | TGTGCCAGCAGAGTTTCCGACCAAGTGGCTATTAGCGGGACACTATACGAGCAGTACTTC | CASRVSDQVAISGTLYEQYF
TRBJ2-3 | TRBV28 | - | - | TGTGCCAGCAGTTCCGCAGGGGGGCGTACAGATACGCAGTATTTT | CASSSAGGRTDTQYF
TRBJ1-1 | TRBV5-1 | TRBD1 | - | TGCGCCAGCAGCGAAGGACAGGGAGCAGGGTTCTTT | CASSEGQGAGFF